This T cell receptor (beta chain) was retrieved from a study of cytomegalovirus exposure and HLA in healthy donors. CDR3 length equals 15 residues. V shed 3 bases, J shed 2 bases, and the junction held 5 bases outside the gene matches. Germline V lookup: CDR1 MDHEN, CDR2 SYDVKM. Primers for the PCR totalled 60 Vbeta and 13 Jbeta. Sequenced by immunoSEQ multiplex PCR; TCRdb stores in-frame clones only, minus some. The sample includes roughly 150,000 clones, around 80% seen only once; the top ten take approximately 4.3%. General study points: A classifier reportedly called cytomegalovirus status with high sensitivity and specificity.

A note on this clone: Its target is unknown.

The chain couples TRBV28 to TRBJ2-3; the match to TRBD1 covers 7 bases. The origin of this receptor is a man aged 25-45 years in good health. The specimen was PBMCs. CDR3 in DNA: TGTGCCAGCAGTTTGTTGGGACAGAACACAGATACGCAGTATTTT. Its protein product is CASSLLGQNTDTQYF.